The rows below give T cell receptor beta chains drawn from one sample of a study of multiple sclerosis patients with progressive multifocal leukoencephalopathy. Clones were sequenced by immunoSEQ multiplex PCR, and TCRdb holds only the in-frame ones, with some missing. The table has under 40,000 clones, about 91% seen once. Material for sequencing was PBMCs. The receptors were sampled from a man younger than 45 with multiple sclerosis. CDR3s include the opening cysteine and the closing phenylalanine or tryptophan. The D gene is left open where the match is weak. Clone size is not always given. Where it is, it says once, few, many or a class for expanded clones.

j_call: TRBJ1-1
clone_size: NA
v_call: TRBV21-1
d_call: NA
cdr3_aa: CASSKFGEGETEAFF
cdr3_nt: TGTGCCAGCAGCAAATTCGGGGAGGGCGAAACTGAAGCTTTCTTT

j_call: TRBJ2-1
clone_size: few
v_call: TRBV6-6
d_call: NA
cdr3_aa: CASSTGLPSVYNEQFF
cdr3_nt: TGTGCCAGCAGTACGGGTCTACCGAGTGTCTACAATGAGCAGTTCTTC

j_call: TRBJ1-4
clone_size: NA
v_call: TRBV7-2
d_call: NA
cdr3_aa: CASSLGATGFGEKLFF
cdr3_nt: TGTGCCAGCAGCTTAGGGGCCACAGGGTTCGGTGAAAAACTGTTTTTT

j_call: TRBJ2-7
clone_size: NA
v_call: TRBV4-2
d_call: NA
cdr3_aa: CASSQLFSRIYEQYF
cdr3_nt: TGTGCCAGCAGCCAATTGTTTAGTAGAATTTACGAGCAGTACTTC

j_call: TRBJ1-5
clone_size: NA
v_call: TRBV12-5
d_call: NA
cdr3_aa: CASGLGGEVSNQPQHF
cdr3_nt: TGTGCTAGTGGTTTGGGGGGGGAGGTTAGCAATCAGCCCCAGCATTTT

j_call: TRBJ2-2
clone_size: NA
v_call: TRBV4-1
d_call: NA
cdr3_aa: CASSQVRPGPGELFF
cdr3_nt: TGCGCCAGCAGCCAAGTTCGTCCGGGACCCGGGGAGCTGTTTTTT

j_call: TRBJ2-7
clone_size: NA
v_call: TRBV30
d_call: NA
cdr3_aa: CAWGPRALSRRYEQYF
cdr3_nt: TGTGCCTGGGGCCCCCGGGCCCTTAGTAGGCGTTACGAGCAGTACTTC

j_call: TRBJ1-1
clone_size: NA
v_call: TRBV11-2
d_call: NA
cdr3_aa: CASSLGRGGKNTEAFF
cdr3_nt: TGTGCCAGCAGCTTAGGTCGTGGCGGAAAGAACACTGAAGCTTTCTTT

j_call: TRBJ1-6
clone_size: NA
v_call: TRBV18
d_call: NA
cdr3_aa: CASSEGPSPLHF
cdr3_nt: TGTGCCAGCTCAGAAGGGCCGTCACCCCTCCACTTT

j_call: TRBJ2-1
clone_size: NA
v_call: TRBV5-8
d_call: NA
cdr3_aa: CASSLENPDVSQVNEQFF
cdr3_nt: TGTGCCAGCAGCTTGGAAAACCCTGACGTCAGTCAAGTCAATGAGCAGTTCTTC

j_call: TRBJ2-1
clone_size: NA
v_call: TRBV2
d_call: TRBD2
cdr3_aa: CASPILAGGNEQFF
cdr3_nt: TGTGCCAGCCCGATACTAGCGGGAGGTAATGAGCAGTTCTTC

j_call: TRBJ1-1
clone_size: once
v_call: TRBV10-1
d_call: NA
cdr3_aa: CASSESTRGDTEAFF
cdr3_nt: TGCGCCAGCAGTGAGTCGACAAGGGGGGACACTGAAGCTTTCTTT

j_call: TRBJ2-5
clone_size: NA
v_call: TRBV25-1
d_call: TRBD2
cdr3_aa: CASSRGSGRIGETQYF
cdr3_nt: TGTGCCAGCAGCCGAGGGAGCGGGAGGATCGGAGAGACCCAGTACTTC

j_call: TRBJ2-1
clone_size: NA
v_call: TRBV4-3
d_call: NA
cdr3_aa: CASSLISGFGSYNEQFF
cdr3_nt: TGCGCCAGCAGCCTGATCTCGGGATTCGGGTCCTACAATGAGCAGTTCTTC

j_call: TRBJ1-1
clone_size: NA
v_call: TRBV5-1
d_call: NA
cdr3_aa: CASSLGSVTEAFF
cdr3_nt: TGCGCCAGCAGCTTGGGGAGTGTTACTGAAGCTTTCTTT

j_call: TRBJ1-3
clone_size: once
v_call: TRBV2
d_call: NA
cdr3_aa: CASSEGRGVSGNTIYF
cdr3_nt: TGTGCCAGCAGTGAAGGAAGGGGGGTCTCTGGAAACACCATATATTTT

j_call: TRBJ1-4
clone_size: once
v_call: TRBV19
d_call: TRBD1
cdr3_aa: CASSPSDREELFF
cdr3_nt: TGTGCCAGTAGCCCATCGGACAGGGAAGAACTGTTTTTT

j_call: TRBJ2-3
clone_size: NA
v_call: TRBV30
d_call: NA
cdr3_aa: CAWSVTPDTQYF
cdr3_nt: TGTGCCTGGAGTGTTACGCCGGATACGCAGTATTTT

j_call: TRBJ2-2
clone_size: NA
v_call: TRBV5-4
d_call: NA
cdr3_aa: CASRSGTKTTGELFF
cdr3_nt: TGTGCCAGCAGATCCGGGACAAAGACCACCGGGGAGCTGTTTTTT

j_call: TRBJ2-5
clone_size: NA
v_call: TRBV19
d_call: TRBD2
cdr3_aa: CATQGGAGNQETQYF
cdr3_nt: TGTGCCACCCAGGGCGGAGCGGGGAACCAAGAGACCCAGTACTTC

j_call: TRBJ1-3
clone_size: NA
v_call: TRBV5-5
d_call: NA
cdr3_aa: CASSAPGGGVGNTIYF
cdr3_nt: TGTGCCAGCAGCGCCCCCGGTGGGGGGGTAGGAAACACCATATATTTT

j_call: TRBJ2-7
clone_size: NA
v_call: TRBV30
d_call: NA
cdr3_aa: CAWQTSTYEQYF
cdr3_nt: TGTGCCTGGCAGACTAGTACCTACGAGCAGTACTTC

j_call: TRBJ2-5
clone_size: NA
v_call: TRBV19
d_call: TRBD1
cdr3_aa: CASSSRTGPNQETQYF
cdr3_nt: TGTGCCAGTAGTTCCAGGACAGGGCCCAATCAAGAGACCCAGTACTTC

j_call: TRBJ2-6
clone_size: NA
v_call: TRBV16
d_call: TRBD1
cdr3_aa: CASSYTGAGANVLTF
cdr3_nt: TGTGCCAGCAGTTACACAGGGGCCGGGGCCAACGTCCTGACTTTC

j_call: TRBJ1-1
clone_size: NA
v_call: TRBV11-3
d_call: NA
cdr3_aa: CASSFRGGGYTEAFF
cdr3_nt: TGTGCCAGCAGCTTCCGGGGCGGGGGGTACACTGAAGCTTTCTTT

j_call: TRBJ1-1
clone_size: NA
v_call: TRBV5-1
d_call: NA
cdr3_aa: CASSLAGGPGTEAFF
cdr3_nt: TGCGCCAGCAGCTTGGCGGGGGGCCCGGGCACTGAAGCTTTCTTT

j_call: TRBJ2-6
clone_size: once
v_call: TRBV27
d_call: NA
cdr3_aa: CASSREGAHSGANVLTF
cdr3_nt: TGTGCCAGCAGTCGGGAAGGGGCCCACTCTGGGGCCAACGTCCTGACTTTC

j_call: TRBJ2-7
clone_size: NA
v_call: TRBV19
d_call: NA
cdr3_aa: CASSIDLEQATYEQYF
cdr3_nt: TGTGCCAGTAGTATAGATCTCGAACAAGCCACCTACGAGCAGTACTTC

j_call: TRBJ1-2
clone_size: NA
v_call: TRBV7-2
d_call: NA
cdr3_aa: CASSQGTQSANYGYTF
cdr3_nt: TGTGCCAGCAGTCAAGGTACCCAGTCGGCTAACTATGGCTACACCTTC

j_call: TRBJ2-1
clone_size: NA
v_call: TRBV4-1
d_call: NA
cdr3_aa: CASSQAAGEQFF
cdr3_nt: TGCGCCAGCAGCCAAGCGGCTGGCGAGCAGTTCTTC

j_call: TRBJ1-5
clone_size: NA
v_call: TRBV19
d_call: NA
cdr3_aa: CASLASYPRGPQHF
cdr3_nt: TGTGCCAGTCTTGCTTCGTACCCCCGGGGGCCCCAGCATTTT

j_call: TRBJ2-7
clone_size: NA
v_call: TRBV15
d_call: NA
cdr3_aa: CATSRDRALHYEQYF
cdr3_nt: TGTGCCACCAGCAGAGACCGGGCACTACACTACGAGCAGTACTTC

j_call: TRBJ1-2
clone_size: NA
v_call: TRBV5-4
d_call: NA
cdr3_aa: CASSPDGNYGYTF
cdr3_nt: TGTGCCAGCAGCCCGGACGGGAACTATGGCTACACCTTC

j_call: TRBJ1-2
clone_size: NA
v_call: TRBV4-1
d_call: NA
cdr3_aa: CASSPGGVDYGYTF
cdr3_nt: TGCGCCAGCAGCCCGGGGGGAGTTGACTATGGCTACACCTTC

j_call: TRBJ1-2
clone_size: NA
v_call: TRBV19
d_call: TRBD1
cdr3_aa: CASSILAGGYGYTF
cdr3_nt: TGTGCCAGTAGTATATTGGCAGGGGGATATGGCTACACCTTC

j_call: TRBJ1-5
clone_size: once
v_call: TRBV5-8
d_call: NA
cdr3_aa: CASGDPQSSNQPQHF
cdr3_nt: TGTGCCAGCGGAGACCCCCAGTCGAGCAATCAGCCCCAGCATTTT

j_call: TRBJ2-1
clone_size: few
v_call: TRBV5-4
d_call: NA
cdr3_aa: CASSLPGLYNEQFF
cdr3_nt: TGTGCCAGCAGCTTGCCTGGACTTTACAATGAGCAGTTCTTC

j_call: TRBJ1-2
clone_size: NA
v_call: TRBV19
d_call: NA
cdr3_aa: CASSMDGPYGYTF
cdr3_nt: TGTGCCAGTAGTATGGACGGACCCTATGGCTACACCTTC

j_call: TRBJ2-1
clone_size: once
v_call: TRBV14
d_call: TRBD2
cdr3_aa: CASSPPGTSGSAQFF
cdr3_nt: TGTGCCAGCAGCCCCCCAGGGACTAGCGGGAGTGCCCAGTTCTTC

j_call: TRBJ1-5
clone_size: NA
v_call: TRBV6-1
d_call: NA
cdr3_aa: CASSLTSYSNQPQHF
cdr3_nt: TGTGCCAGCAGCTTGACATCCTATAGCAATCAGCCCCAGCATTTT

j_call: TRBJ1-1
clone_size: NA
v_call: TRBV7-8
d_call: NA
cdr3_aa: CASSSSGVGWWDTEAFF
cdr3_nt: TGTGCCAGCAGTTCCAGCGGTGTAGGGTGGTGGGACACTGAAGCTTTCTTT

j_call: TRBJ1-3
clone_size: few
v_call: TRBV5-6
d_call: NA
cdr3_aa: CASSRRLDSGNTIYF
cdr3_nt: TGTGCCAGCAGCCGACGACTTGACTCTGGAAACACCATATATTTT